These 13 T cell receptor beta chains originate from one sample sequenced in a study of T cells expressing NK-cell markers. TCRdb re-called the 5' RACE reads and gives one entry per CDR3 protein, without DNA. The sample data list roughly 420,000 distinct CDR3 sequences. Sequenced sample: blood T cells: a sorted CD56 or NKG2C T cell subset, CD4+ or CD8+ T cells, or bulk PBMC T cells (not recorded which). The source is a woman aged 18 to 75 in good health.

The chain couples TRBV7-2 to TRBJ2-1. The CDR3 runs 15 residues. CDR1 SGHTA and CDR2 FQGNSA come from the germline V gene. The CDR3 loop reads CASSDHSSRGGEQFF.

This chain connects TRBV28 to TRBJ2-5; absent DNA, TCRdb's TRBD1 call cannot be checked. The CDR3 sequence is 14 residues long. Germline CDR1 MDHEN, CDR2 SYDVKM. The CDR3: CASSSPRQGETQYF. Complete variable domain (other parts from reference TRBV28 and TRBJ2-5): DVKVTQSSRYLVKRTGEKVFLECVQDMDHENMFWYRQDPGLGLRLIYFSYDVKMKEKGDIPEGYSVSREKKERFSLILESASTNQTSMYLCASSSPRQGETQYFGPGTRLLVL.

This chain connects TRBV5-1 to TRBJ2-4; TCRdb lists TRBD1, though no DNA is available to test this call. CDR3 length equals 16 residues. Germline values: CDR1 SGHRS, CDR2 YFSETQ. CDR3 in amino acids: CASSTSGTLAKNIQYF.

V and J are TRBV18 and TRBJ1-2; the D gene TCRdb calls, TRBD1, cannot be checked with no DNA. CDR1 and CDR2 (germline): KGHSH, LQKENI. CDR3 length equals 15 residues. CDR3 loop: CASSPRQGWNYGYTF.

The J gene is TRBJ2-3, the V gene TRBV24-1; TCRdb names TRBD2, which stays unverified in the absence of DNA. CDR3 size: 18 residues. Germline loops: CDR1 KGHDR, CDR2 SFDVKD. CDR3 in amino acids: CATGTQSGSFLLPDTQYF.

This chain links TRBV15 with TRBJ2-1; TCRdb gives TRBD2 as the D gene, but with no DNA this cannot be confirmed. The CDR3 has 16 residues. Germline CDR1 is LNHNV and CDR2 is YYDKDF (reference sequence). The chain's CDR3 is CATQGPGTSGRTEQFF.

This rearrangement joins TRBV4-2 to TRBJ2-2. Germline-derived CDR1 and CDR2 are LGHNA and YNFKEQ. This CDR3 region has 11 residues. CDR3 residues: CASSQVGELFF.

The genes are TRBV29-1 and TRBJ2-3. CDR1 and CDR2 from the germline V gene are SQVTM and ANQGSEA. There are 13 residues in the CDR3. The CDR3 sequence is CSVETRYRDTQYF.

The CDR3: CASSLEVSGSSYEQYF. The chain has TRBV7-9 and TRBJ2-7; as DNA is missing, the TRBD2 call by TCRdb cannot be tested. The CDR3 runs 16 residues. CDR1 SEHNR and CDR2 FQNEAQ come from the germline V gene (reference sequence).

The chain links TRBV4-3 to TRBJ2-7. Germline loops: CDR1 LGHNA, CDR2 YSLEER. This CDR3 contains 14 residues. The CDR3 sequence: CASSQEWESYEQYF.

The rearrangement uses TRBV7-9 and TRBJ2-5. Germline V gives CDR1 SEHNR, CDR2 FQNEAQ (reference sequence). This CDR3 contains 12 residues. The CDR3: CASEDGKETQYF.

The gene calls are TRBV7-2 and TRBJ2-5. CDR3 length: 16 residues. Germline values: CDR1 SGHTA, CDR2 FQGNSA. This CDR3 is CASSLAGIRTLETQYF.

The V gene is TRBV5-1, the J gene TRBJ2-3; with no DNA, the TCRdb D assignment of TRBD2 cannot be verified. Germline CDR1 is SGHRS and CDR2 is YFSETQ. The CDR3 has 16 residues. The chain's CDR3 is CASSLDSGGGTDTQYF.